This TCR beta chain is drawn from a study of blood T cell repertoires in COVID-19. The CDR3 has 16 residues. Germline V gene lookup returns CDR1 KGHSH and CDR2 LQKENI. The trim removed 0 bases at V and 6 bases at J, leaving 9 bases unmatched. The method was immunoSEQ multiplex PCR; TCRdb's version includes in-frame clones alone and lacks a portion of them. The data hold some 53,000 clones, with roughly nine tenths observed a single time. The sequencing sample was made of peripheral blood. This TCR was recovered from a man aged 60-69 years with active COVID-19. This chain connects TRBV18 to TRBJ2-3; the match to TRBD2 covers 7 bases. The CDR3 spells CASSPPVKAGRDTQYF. CDR3 nucleotides: TGTGCCAGCTCACCACCGGTAAAAGCGGGGAGGGATACGCAGTATTTT.